Detailed here is one TCR beta chain. The antigen is undetermined. Cells that were CD45RO-CCR7+CD27+CD95- constituted naive CD8+ T cells. UMI-labeled TRB cDNA libraries were prepared by 5' RACE. TCRdb reprocessed the 5' RACE reads; each CDR3 protein has one entry and no DNA is given. The sample table sets out 50,000 to 75,000 distinct CDR3 sequences. The sample belongs to a study of CXCR3-negative and CXCR3-positive naive CD8 T cells. Looking at the study overall: Across all libraries, TRB reads numbered roughly 140 million, with about 1.5 +/- 0.3 million in each library. General observations from the study: Cryopreserved cells partially lost CXCR3 expression, and fresh PBMCs were used in most assays. Naive CXCR3-negative and CXCR3-positive cells had similar TRBV-TRBJ usage; memory differed.

Sequencing input: naive CXCR3- CD8+ T cells from blood. Indicated subset: CD45RO-CCR7+CD27+CD95- naive CD8+ T cells lacking CXCR3 (TNR3-). The source of this sequence is a human donor in good health. Some clones in this sample may be carry-over from other donors' samples.

The CDR3 region is CASRGGGSEAGELFF. This chain joins TRBV6-1 and TRBJ2-2; TCRdb proposes TRBD2, but this gene call is untestable without DNA. The CDR3 extends over 15 amino acids. CDR1 and CDR2 (germline): MNHNS, SASEGT.